This T cell receptor beta chain came from a study of blood T cell repertoires in COVID-19. Looking at the study overall: Whether acute or convalescent, the COVID-19 samples came from the United States, Italy and Spain. Sources were T cells, B-cell-depleted T cells, or PBMCs; the material itself was cDNA or gDNA.

Study processing details: Amplified reference gene primers provided the basis for estimating nucleated cell counts. This table comes from immunoSEQ multiplex PCR, and its TCRdb copy is limited to in-frame clones, with some not included. For V, J and clone size, that table is used; D and trimming come from the DNA. Among 250,000 to 300,000 clones listed, 88% were seen once. The sequence came from a middle-aged woman who had recovered from COVID-19. Input material: peripheral blood.

CDR3: CASSLDTGGTEAFF. CDR3 nucleotides: TGCGCCAGCAGCTTGGATACAGGGGGCACTGAAGCTTTCTTT. This rearrangement joins TRBV5-1 to TRBJ1-1, with 8 bases lining up with TRBD1. CDR1 SGHRS and CDR2 YFSETQ come from the germline V gene. The CDR3 totals 14 residues. The trim removed 0 bases at V and 4 bases at J, leaving 2 bases unmatched.